The 18 T cell receptor beta chains presented below share a single source sample, sequenced in a study of T cell responses to AZD1222 COVID-19 vaccine. Repertoires were generated with immunoSEQ multiplex PCR, while TCRdb's copy carries only in-frame clones and drops some. The table lists more than 75,000 clones, about nine tenths of them singletons. The sample was peripheral blood, taken 28 days after the second AZD1222 dose. Receptors were obtained from an adult who received the AZD1222 COVID-19 vaccine.

This chain links TRBV9 with TRBJ1-2; a weak D match, TRBD1 (6 bases). CDR3 length equals 15 residues. The germline CDR1 and CDR2 sequences are SGDLS and YYNGEE. The V and J ends lost 3 bases and 8 bases respectively, with 20 bases between them. The CDR3 nucleotides read TGTGCCAGCAGCGCCTCCGGGACGGGGGCGTACGGCTACACCTTC. This sequence encodes CASSASGTGAYGYTF.

V is TRBV3-1 (or the pseudogene TRBV3-2) and J is TRBJ2-3, with 9 bases that match TRBD2. V was clipped by 1 base and J by 1 base; unmatched bases: 3. The CDR3 is 16 amino acids. From germline, CDR1 is LGHDT and CDR2 YNNKEL (reference sequence). The CDR3: CASSQVAGDRTDTQYF. The CDR3 nucleotides are TGTGCCAGCAGCCAAGTAGCGGGGGACCGCACAGATACGCAGTATTTT.

The chain has TRBV24-1 and TRBJ2-7; D perhaps matches TRBD1 (6 bases). Trimming cost V 4 bases and J 0 bases, with 12 bases left between them. This CDR3 is built from 15 residues. Germline lookup yields CDR1 KGHDR and CDR2 SFDVKD. The CDR3 region has the DNA TGTGCCACCAGTGACAGGGACACCAGCTCCTACGAGCAGTACTTC. Its protein is CATSDRDTSSYEQYF.

The V gene is TRBV10-3, the J gene TRBJ1-1; maybe TRBD1 (5 bases). This CDR3 has 12 amino acids. Germline V lookup: CDR1 ENHRY, CDR2 SYGVKD. V shed 5 bases and J shed 1 base, with 5 bases lying between them. The CDR3 region has the DNA TGTGCCATCAGTCAGGGGAACACTGAAGCTTTCTTT. Protein product: CAISQGNTEAFF.

This chain uses TRBV3-1 (or the pseudogene TRBV3-2) with TRBJ1-1; D is undetermined. Trimming left V 1 base short and J 2 bases short, with 8 bases between. CDR1 is LGHDT and CDR2 is YNNKEL in the germline V gene (reference sequence). CDR3 size: 14 residues. The CDR3 protein is CASSQGRINTEAFF. CDR3 nucleotides: TGTGCCAGCAGCCAAGGCAGGATTAACACTGAAGCTTTCTTT.

The chain joins TRBV24-1 to TRBJ1-1, with 11 bases fitting TRBD1. V trimming: 3 bases; J trimming: 6 bases; junction bases outside the gene matches: 11. CDR1 is KGHDR and CDR2 is SFDVKD in the germline V gene. The CDR3 sequence is 17 residues long. The DNA for the CDR3 is TGTGCCACCAGTGATCCCCCGGGACAGGGGGTTATGGCTGAAGCTTTCTTT. Amino acids: CATSDPPGQGVMAEAFF.

V gene TRBV18 combines with J gene TRBJ2-1; either TRBD1 or TRBD2 may supply D (6 bases each). There are 15 residues in the CDR3. Deletions cut 3 bases from V and 7 bases from J, with 16 bases between. Germline V lookup: CDR1 KGHSH, CDR2 LQKENI. The DNA of the CDR3 is TGTGCCAGCTCACCGAATACAGGGACTCTAAATGAGCAGTTCTTC. This gives the protein CASSPNTGTLNEQFF.

The chain uses TRBV5-4 and TRBJ2-1, with D perhaps TRBD2 (6 bases). This CDR3 spans 14 amino acids. V lost 0 bases to trimming and J lost 14 bases, with 18 bases between them. Germline CDR1 and CDR2: SGHNT and YYREEE (reference sequence). The CDR3 here is CASSLADATGVKFF. CDR3 sequence (DNA): TGTGCCAGCAGCTTGGCCGACGCCACGGGGGTAAAGTTCTTC.

This clone is a singleton in its sample. This rearrangement joins TRBV7-2 to TRBJ2-5; 9 bases match TRBD2. Germline loops: CDR1 SGHTA, CDR2 FQGNSA. After removal of 6 bases from V and 1 base from J, the junction contained 9 bases not matched to a gene. This CDR3 is built from 16 residues. In DNA form, the CDR3 reads TGTGCCAGCAGTCGATTAGCGGGGGTCGTCCAAGAGACCCAGTACTTC. It specifies CASSRLAGVVQETQYF.

The chain links TRBV28 to TRBJ1-5; 9 positions agree with TRBD1. The trim removed 2 bases at V and 3 bases at J, leaving 5 bases unmatched. The CDR3 runs 16 residues. CDR1 is MDHEN and CDR2 is SYDVKM in the germline V gene. CDR3 amino acids: CASSLRGQGDNQPQHF. The CDR3 bases are TGTGCCAGCAGTTTAAGGGGACAGGGAGACAATCAGCCCCAGCATTTT. Complete variable domain (other parts from reference TRBV28 and TRBJ1-5): DVKVTQSSRYLVKRTGEKVFLECVQDMDHENMFWYRQDPGLGLRLIYFSYDVKMKEKGDIPEGYSVSREKKERFSLILESASTNQTSMYLCASSLRGQGDNQPQHFGDGTRLSIL.

V is TRBV29-1 and J is TRBJ1-2, with D perhaps matching TRBD1 (5 bases). Deletions cut 3 bases from V and 2 bases from J, with 10 bases between. Germline values: CDR1 SQVTM, CDR2 ANQGSEA. This CDR3 comprises 13 residues. The CDR3 region has the DNA TGCAGCGTTGAGGATTCAGGGAACTATGGCTACACCTTC. It translates to CSVEDSGNYGYTF.

This clone was recorded once. The V call is TRBV19, the J call TRBJ2-7; the match to TRBD1 covers 8 bases. V trimming: 5 bases; J trimming: 5 bases; junction bases outside the gene matches: 8. This CDR3 comprises 14 residues. The germline V gene has CDR1 LNHDA and CDR2 SQIVND (reference sequence). This CDR3 is CASSPRTGRHEQYF. DNA of the CDR3: TGTGCCAGTAGTCCTCGGACAGGGCGCCACGAGCAGTACTTC.

This clone was picked up one time. The CDR3 nucleotides are TGTGCCAGCAGTAAAACGGGGTCGGATGAGCAGTTCTTC. Translated, it gives CASSKTGSDEQFF. The rearrangement links TRBV5-4 to TRBJ2-1; tentatively, D is TRBD2 (5 bases). This CDR3 is 13 amino acids long. CDR1 and CDR2 (germline): SGHNT, YYREEE (reference sequence). V was trimmed by 5 bases and J by 8 bases, leaving 14 bases between them. Based on the CDR3 plus reference TRBV5-4 and TRBJ2-1, the full variable domain is ETGVTQSPTHLIKTRGQQVTLRCSSQSGHNTVSWYQQALGQGPQFIFQYYREEENGRGNFPPRFSGLQFPNYSSELNVNALELDDSALYLCASSKTGSDEQFFGPGTRLTVL.

This clone was observed a single time. V usage is TRBV5-1 and J usage is TRBJ1-3; TRBD1 might be the D (5 bases). The V and J ends lost 5 bases and 4 bases respectively, with 16 bases between them. Germline V CDR1 and CDR2: SGHRS, YFSETQ. This CDR3 has 15 residues. The CDR3 sequence: CASSTAQGYGNTIYF. In nucleotides, the CDR3 is TGCGCCAGCAGTACAGCCCAGGGCTACGGAAACACCATATATTTT. The variable domain in full, with the rest retrieved from reference TRBV5-1 and TRBJ1-3, is KAGVTQTPRYLIKTRGQQVTLSCSPISGHRSVSWYQQTPGQGLQFLFEYFSETQRNKGNFPGRFSGRQFSNSRSEMNVSTLELGDSALYLCASSTAQGYGNTIYFGEGSWLTVV.

The V gene is TRBV19, the J gene TRBJ1-6, with D maybe TRBD1 (5 bases). The CDR3 loop spans 14 amino acids. Per the germline V gene, CDR1 is LNHDA and CDR2 is SQIVND (reference sequence). Trimming shortened V by 5 bases and J by 11 bases, and 16 bases separated the two germline ends. CDR3 residues: CASSLRDLSPPLHF. CDR3 coding DNA: TGTGCCAGTAGTCTCCGGGACCTGTCTCCACCCCTCCACTTT.

This clone was counted a few times. The rearrangement joins TRBV13 to TRBJ1-5; tentative D call: TRBD1 (5 bases). The V and J ends lost 8 bases and 2 bases respectively, with 13 bases between them. CDR3 length: 14 amino acids. The V gene's germline CDR1 is PRHDT and CDR2 FYEKMQ (reference sequence). The CDR3 region has the DNA TGTGCCAGCGCAGGGAGTCTTGGCAATCAGCCCCAGCATTTT. It translates to CASAGSLGNQPQHF.

The rearrangement joins TRBV20-1 to TRBJ1-2; D not certain. Germline lookup yields CDR1 DFQATT and CDR2 SNEGSKA (reference sequence). This CDR3 is 11 amino acids long. Trimming removed 0 bases at V and 8 bases at J, with 7 bases between. CDR3 in DNA: TGCAGTGCTAGAGACCTAGGAGGCTACACCTTC. Encoded protein: CSARDLGGYTF.

The J gene is TRBJ1-2, the V gene TRBV29-1, with unresolved D. The length of the CDR3 is 12 residues. V lost 6 bases, J lost 3 bases, and 11 bases lay in between. The germline V gene has CDR1 SQVTM and CDR2 ANQGSEA. CDR3 sequence: CSVASTHYGYTF. CDR3 bases: TGCAGCGTCGCCAGCACCCACTATGGCTACACCTTC.